This T cell receptor beta chain appears in the sequencing data of a study of blood T cells in healthy people across ages. The CDR3 runs 15 residues. Germline loops: CDR1 LNHNV, CDR2 YYDKDF (reference sequence). V shed 1 base and J 8 bases; nucleotides not matched to a gene: 4. PCR was performed a second time for roughly 7 to 12 cycles using a sample-barcoded 5' primer and a J-beta primer mix. TCRdb used MiXCR to reprocess the 5' RACE reads, holding one entry per CDR3 protein. The sample contains 1.6 million or so distinct CDR3 sequences, roughly 32% of which appear only once. Investigators took 9.5 to 10 milliliters of peripheral blood from every donor.

The sequencing sample was made of blood. The receptor was derived from a woman between 25 and 40 years old in good health. V and J are TRBV15 and TRBJ2-1; 11 positions agree with TRBD2. For the CDR3, the DNA is TGTGCCACCAGCAGAGGACTAGCGGGGCCGGATGAGCAGTTCTTC. Translation gives CATSRGLAGPDEQFF. The full variable domain, its missing parts supplied by reference TRBV15 and TRBJ2-1, is DAMVIQNPRYQVTQFGKPVTLSCSQTLNHNVMYWYQQKSSQAPKLLFHYYDKDFNNEADTPDNFQSRRPNTSFCFLDIRSPGLGDTAMYLCATSRGLAGPDEQFFGPGTRLTVL.